These T cell receptor beta chains were read from a single sample in a study of blood T cell repertoires in COVID-19. Clones were read by immunoSEQ multiplex PCR, and TCRdb kept only the in-frame ones, dropping some. The table records around 71,000 clones, around 85% of them present only once. Sample: peripheral blood. These receptors all come from an elderly man with acute or convalescent COVID-19. Each CDR3 is given with its conserved first and last residue. The D gene is left open where the match is weak. Clone size is given for some rows only: seen once, a few or many times, or a class if the clone is expanded.

D	V	size	J	DNA	CDR3
.	TRBV6-1	.	TRBJ2-4	TGTGCCAGCAGTGAAGCAACGCGGGGTGCCAAAAACATTCAGTACTTC	CASSEATRGAKNIQYF
TRBD2	TRBV9	.	TRBJ2-2	TGTGCCAGCAGAGGACTAGGGGAGACATTGAACACCGGGGAGCTGTTTTTT	CASRGLGETLNTGELFF
TRBD1	TRBV27	once	TRBJ1-6	TGTGCCAGCAGCCTGACAGGGGACTTTAATTCACCCCTCCACTTT	CASSLTGDFNSPLHF
TRBD1	TRBV7-2	.	TRBJ2-3	TGTGCCAGCAGCTTACCGACAGGGGGGGCAGATACGCAGTATTTT	CASSLPTGGADTQYF
.	TRBV19	few	TRBJ2-3	TGTGCCAGTAGTATGGGGGGGCGTCTAGCCCCAGATACGCAGTATTTT	CASSMGGRLAPDTQYF
.	TRBV27	.	TRBJ1-4	TGTGCCAGCAGTTTGTTCCAGGGTCGTGAAAAACTGTTTTTT	CASSLFQGREKLFF
.	TRBV2	.	TRBJ2-3	TGTGCCAGCAGTGAACAGGGAAGCACAGATACGCAGTATTTT	CASSEQGSTDTQYF
TRBD1	TRBV28	.	TRBJ1-5	TGTGCCAGCAGAACGACCGGGACAGGGAATCAGCCCCAGCATTTT	CASRTTGTGNQPQHF
.	TRBV10-3	.	TRBJ2-2	TGTGCCATCAGCGAACAGGGTCCAAACACCGGGGAGCTGTTTTTT	CAISEQGPNTGELFF
.	TRBV3-1/TRBV3-2	.	TRBJ2-3	TGTGCCAGCAGCCAAGATCTGACTTCAGATACGCAGTATTTT	CASSQDLTSDTQYF
.	TRBV28	.	TRBJ1-4	TGTGCCAGCAGTTTAGGGGGGGCAACGGGGAAACTGTTTTTT	CASSLGGATGKLFF
TRBD2	TRBV9	.	TRBJ2-7	TGTGCCAGCAGCGTAAATAGCGGGGGTGCCTACGAGCAGTACTTC	CASSVNSGGAYEQYF
TRBD2	TRBV10-3	.	TRBJ2-1	TGTGCCATCAGTGAGGCGGGACTAGCGGGGAACAATGAGCAGTTCTTC	CAISEAGLAGNNEQFF
TRBD1	TRBV28	.	TRBJ1-2	TGTGCCAGCAGTCCGGGACAGGGGTCCCTACGCTATGGCTACACCTTC	CASSPGQGSLRYGYTF
TRBD2	TRBV10-1	.	TRBJ2-3	TGCGCCAGCAGTATGGGACTAGCGGGAGGGGCAGATACGCAGTATTTT	CASSMGLAGGADTQYF
.	TRBV3-1/TRBV3-2	.	TRBJ2-3	TGTGCCAGCAGCCAAGAGAGGCGGGGTTCACCCACAGATACGCAGTATTTT	CASSQERRGSPTDTQYF
.	TRBV7-2	.	TRBJ1-1	TGTGCCAGCAGCGCATCTCCAGGGTCCTTCACTGAAGCTTTCTTT	CASSASPGSFTEAFF
.	TRBV27	.	TRBJ1-6	TGTGCCAGCAGTTTAGGGGCTCGGAATTCACCCCTCCACTTT	CASSLGARNSPLHF
TRBD1	TRBV7-9	.	TRBJ1-4	TGTGCCAGCAGCCTCACAGGGGAGCCTAATGAAAAACTGTTTTTT	CASSLTGEPNEKLFF
TRBD1	TRBV7-2	.	TRBJ2-5	TGTGCCAGCAGCCCCAGGACAGGGGAAGAGACCCAGTACTTC	CASSPRTGEETQYF
TRBD1	TRBV28	.	TRBJ1-4	TGTGCCAGCAGTCCCCCCACAGGGGGAGGCTATGAAAAACTGTTTTTT	CASSPPTGGGYEKLFF
.	TRBV21-1	.	TRBJ1-6	TGTGCCAGCAGCACCCGGGATACCTATAATTCACCCCTCCACTTT	CASSTRDTYNSPLHF
TRBD1	TRBV6-4	.	TRBJ1-6	TGTGCCAGCAGTTCGACAGGGAAATCACCCCTCCACTTT	CASSSTGKSPLHF
TRBD1	TRBV11-1	.	TRBJ1-2	TGTGCCAGCAGCTTTAAACCCGGACAGGGCCACTATGGCTACACCTTC	CASSFKPGQGHYGYTF
TRBD1	TRBV6-7	once	TRBJ1-2	TGTGCCAGCAGTTACGGGGCCCGGCGGTGGGGTCAGGGGGGTTCGGGCTACACCTTC	CASSYGARRWGQGGSGYTF
TRBD2	TRBV6-2/TRBV6-3	.	TRBJ2-7	TGTGCCAGCAGTTACTACGGGAGGGCCTTTAGCGAGCAGTACTTC	CASSYYGRAFSEQYF
.	TRBV13	.	TRBJ1-1	TGTGCCAGCAGCCCCAGGTTCGGGGGGATGATGAACACTGAAGCTTTCTTT	CASSPRFGGMMNTEAFF
.	TRBV11-3	.	TRBJ2-5	TGTGCCAGCCAGAGGGGTAGCGGAGAGACCCAGTACTTC	CASQRGSGETQYF
TRBD1	TRBV18	.	TRBJ1-5	TGTGCCAGCTCACCCGGACAGGGGAATCAGCCCCAGCATTTT	CASSPGQGNQPQHF
TRBD1	TRBV24-1	.	TRBJ2-5	TGTGCCACCAGTGATATGACAGGGGGTAATTCCCAAGAGACCCAGTACTTC	CATSDMTGGNSQETQYF
TRBD2	TRBV6-2/TRBV6-3	once	TRBJ2-3	TGTGCCAGCAGTTACTCGAGTAGCGGGAGGGCGGCAAATACGCAGTATTTT	CASSYSSSGRAANTQYF
.	TRBV18	.	TRBJ1-4	TGTGCCAGCTCACCACCGGTTCGGGATGAAAAACTGTTTTTT	CASSPPVRDEKLFF
.	TRBV6-1	.	TRBJ2-1	TGTGCCAGCAGTGACTTGGGCGGGCCCCCCTACAATGAGCAGTTCTTC	CASSDLGGPPYNEQFF
.	TRBV6-5	.	TRBJ1-3	TGTGCCAGCAGACCTGGACAGATCTCTGGAAACACCATATATTTT	CASRPGQISGNTIYF
TRBD2	TRBV20-1	.	TRBJ2-3	TGCAGCATCGGACTAGCAGATACGCAGTATTTT	CSIGLADTQYF
.	TRBV6-5	.	TRBJ1-2	TGTGCCAGCAGTTCCGGAGGGGTTCCTAACTATGGCTACACCTTC	CASSSGGVPNYGYTF
.	TRBV3-1/TRBV3-2	.	TRBJ2-3	TGTGCCAGCAGCCAAGGATGGGCGAACACAGATACGCAGTATTTT	CASSQGWANTDTQYF
.	TRBV7-8	.	TRBJ1-4	TGTGCCAGCAGCACATCAGGGGTGGCTAATGAAAAACTGTTTTTT	CASSTSGVANEKLFF
TRBD2	TRBV5-8	.	TRBJ2-3	TGTGCCAGCAGCTTGGAACTAGCGGGGGTAGATACGCAGTATTTT	CASSLELAGVDTQYF
.	TRBV9	.	TRBJ1-1	TGTGCCAGCAGCCCCCGGGGTACGACCAGGGGGAACACTGAAGCTTTCTTT	CASSPRGTTRGNTEAFF
.	TRBV28	.	TRBJ2-2	TGTGCCAGCAGGGCCGCGAACACCGGGGAGCTGTTTTTT	CASRAANTGELFF
.	TRBV4-3	few	TRBJ1-4	TGCGCCAGCAGCAAGGGTGCAGGGCCTAATGAAAAACTGTTTTTT	CASSKGAGPNEKLFF
TRBD2	TRBV12-5	.	TRBJ2-1	TGTGCTAGTGGTTTAATAGCGGGAAGATACAATGAGCAGTTCTTC	CASGLIAGRYNEQFF
.	TRBV4-1	.	TRBJ2-3	TGCGCCAGCAGCCAGCAGGTTTCAGATACGCAGTATTTT	CASSQQVSDTQYF
TRBD2	TRBV2	.	TRBJ2-5	TGTGCCAGCAGCCTAGCGGTCCAAGAGACCCAGTACTTC	CASSLAVQETQYF